Detailed here is one T cell receptor beta chain. The antigen is undetermined. CD8 cells classed as naive were CD45RO-negative and positively selected for CCR7, excluding terminally differentiated effector memory CD45RA+ cells. V lost 7 bases, J lost 3 bases, and 13 bases lay in between. The CDR3 is 14 residues long. CDR1 is PRHDT, CDR2 FYEKMQ, per germline (reference sequence). The data were obtained in a study of shared clonotypes between healthy human individuals. For the study at large: Donors had three CD4 naive, three CD4 memory, two CD8 naive and one CD8 memory plate apiece. Study-wide points: Around 5% was the fraction of naive CD4 clonotypes found shared across a few donors.

Here immunoSEQ multiplex PCR was the method, and the copy in TCRdb shows in-frame clones only, minus some. The repertoire holds around 1,900,000 clones, with just over 90% as singletons. Sequencing used naive CD8+ T cells from PBMCs. The receptor comes from a young man in good health. Some clones in this sample may be carry-over from other donors' samples. The chain recombines TRBV13 with TRBJ2-1; D call uncertain. CDR3 amino acids: CASNNGASYNEQFF. CDR3 nucleotides: TGTGCCAGCAACAACGGCGCGAGCTACAATGAGCAGTTCTTC.